This is a list of T cell receptor beta chains from one sample in a study of blood T cell repertoires in COVID-19. Clones were read by immunoSEQ multiplex PCR, and TCRdb kept only the in-frame ones, dropping some. The sample lists 120,000 to 150,000 clones, approximately 88% occurring once. The sample comprised peripheral blood. These receptors were taken from a man between 60 and 75 years old with active or convalescent COVID-19. Each CDR3 is given with its conserved first and last residue. A D gene is named only where the DNA matches it firmly. A clone size is listed for some rows: how often the clone was seen (once, few, many), or a class if it is expanded.

>.|TRBJ1-2|TRBV25-1|.|12
CASSEQIYGYTF
TGTGCCAGCAGTGAACAGATTTATGGCTACACCTTC
>.|TRBJ1-4|TRBV18|.|13
CASSQTANEKLFF
TGTGCCAGCTCACAAACAGCTAATGAAAAACTGTTTTTT
>.|TRBJ1-2|TRBV7-9|once|13
CASSFGVKDGYTF
TGTGCCAGCAGCTTCGGGGTTAAGGATGGCTACACCTTC
>TRBD2|TRBJ2-1|TRBV11-1|.|16
CASSLVGRGPYNEQFF
TGTGCCAGCAGCTTAGTCGGGAGGGGCCCCTACAATGAGCAGTTCTTC
>.|TRBJ1-2|TRBV10-3|.|14
CAISATGSPGGYTF
TGTGCCATCAGTGCAACAGGGTCTCCTGGGGGCTACACCTTC
>.|TRBJ1-4|TRBV3-1/TRBV3-2|.|11
CASSQLEKLFF
TGTGCCAGCAGCCAACTTGAAAAACTGTTTTTT
>.|TRBJ1-5|TRBV6-5|once|14
CASSRTGGNQPQHF
TGTGCCAGCAGCAGGACTGGGGGCAATCAGCCCCAGCATTTT
>.|TRBJ2-7|TRBV5-1|.|15
CASSLGLGATYEQYF
TGCGCCAGCAGCTTGGGCCTGGGGGCGACCTACGAGCAGTACTTC
>.|TRBJ1-2|TRBV4-2|.|16
CASSQDGAGLNYGYTF
TGTGCCAGCAGCCAAGATGGGGCAGGGCTTAACTATGGCTACACCTTC
>TRBD1|TRBJ2-5|TRBV5-1|once|16
CASSFLNRGLQETQYF
TGCGCCAGCAGCTTTCTCAACAGGGGGCTACAAGAGACCCAGTACTTC
>TRBD2|TRBJ2-3|TRBV9|.|16
CASSPRAGGGADTQYF
TGTGCCAGCAGCCCGAGAGCGGGGGGAGGGGCAGATACGCAGTATTTT
>TRBD1|TRBJ2-6|TRBV6-4|.|17
CASSAGTEHSGANVLTF
TGTGCCAGCAGTGCCGGGACAGAACACTCTGGGGCCAACGTCCTGACTTTC
>TRBD1|TRBJ2-5|TRBV4-1|.|15
CASSPRDRGQETQYF
TGCGCCAGCAGCCCCAGGGACAGGGGACAAGAGACCCAGTACTTC
>.|TRBJ1-5|TRBV5-8|.|14
CASRFATSNQPQHF
TGTGCCAGCAGGTTTGCTACTAGCAATCAGCCCCAGCATTTT
>TRBD2|TRBJ2-1|TRBV5-1|.|20
CASSLDLIRRASGGGNEQFF
TGCGCCAGCAGCTTGGACCTTATCCGGCGCGCTAGCGGGGGAGGGAATGAGCAGTTCTTC
>.|TRBJ1-1|TRBV28|.|14
CASSFRLSGTEAFF
TGTGCCAGCAGTTTCCGGCTCTCAGGGACTGAAGCTTTCTTT
>TRBD2|TRBJ2-1|TRBV2|.|16
CASRPGLAGGPNEQFF
TGTGCCAGCAGGCCGGGACTAGCGGGAGGCCCCAATGAGCAGTTCTTC
>TRBD2|TRBJ2-7|TRBV5-4|few|17
CASSPAVLAGGTYEQYF
TGTGCCAGCAGCCCGGCCGTACTAGCGGGAGGAACCTACGAGCAGTACTTC
>.|TRBJ2-6|TRBV7-1|.|18
CASSLKRHEDKVGNVLTF
TGTGCCAGCAGCTTGAAGCGTCACGAGGACAAAGTCGGGAACGTCCTGACTTTC
>.|TRBJ2-3|TRBV7-6|.|19
CASSLPSTIGTYRTDTQYF
TGTGCCAGCAGCTTACCCTCGACCATTGGGACTTACCGCACAGATACGCAGTATTTT
>.|TRBJ2-2|TRBV18|once|13
CASSPQETGELFF
TGTGCCAGCTCACCACAGGAGACCGGGGAGCTGTTTTTT